This is a list of T cell receptor beta chains from one sample in a study of T-cell reconstitution after alpha-beta-depleted transplantation in children. TCRdb reprocessed the PCR reads with MiXCR, giving one entry per CDR3 protein. The sample consists of about 300,000 distinct CDR3 sequences, less than 9.5% of them appearing once. The sequencing here drew on peripheral blood, taken 360 days after TCRalphabeta/CD19-depleted stem cell transplant. These receptor sequences come from a female patient aged 2 to 10 who had a stem cell transplant for Fanconi anemia, so the T cells may come from the graft donor. The CDR3 runs from the conserved cysteine through the conserved F or W. D genes are given only for firm matches. Part of the rows lack a size; the others show once, few, many or a class for expanded clones.

NA	TRBV16	NA	TRBJ2-7	CASSSGPRGIEQYF	TGTGCCAGCAGCTCAGGCCCAAGAGGCATCGAGCAGTACTTC
TRBD2	TRBV5-1	many	TRBJ2-7	CASTNRASGGAYEQYF	TGCGCCAGCACAAACCGGGCTAGCGGGGGAGCCTACGAGCAGTACTTC
NA	TRBV13	many	TRBJ2-1	CASSILGPLGEQFF	TGTGCCAGCAGTATTCTCGGCCCCCTCGGTGAGCAGTTCTTC
NA	TRBV5-1	few	TRBJ2-5	CASSLVTGGTQYF	TGCGCCAGCAGCTTGGTAACTGGGGGGACCCAGTACTTC
TRBD1	TRBV20-1	many	TRBJ2-2	CSASLQGQGNTGELFF	TGCAGTGCTAGTCTGCAGGGACAGGGGAACACCGGGGAGCTGTTTTTT
NA	TRBV25-1	few	TRBJ1-2	CASSPAGGWNGYTF	TGTGCCAGCAGTCCCGCTGGGGGGTGGAATGGCTACACCTTC
NA	TRBV5-4	few	TRBJ1-2	CASSSYAPASVNYGYTF	TGTGCCAGCAGCTCTTACGCTCCGGCGTCCGTTAACTATGGCTACACCTTC
NA	TRBV19	few	TRBJ2-6	CASSIVDAGANVLTF	TGTGCCAGTAGTATTGTGGATGCTGGGGCCAACGTCCTGACTTTC
TRBD2	TRBV3-1	many	TRBJ2-1	CASSQELAGWINEQFF	TGTGCCAGCAGCCAAGAACTAGCGGGGTGGATCAATGAGCAGTTCTTC
NA	TRBV20-1	few	TRBJ1-1	CSARSFNTEAFF	TGCAGTGCTAGGAGCTTTAACACTGAAGCTTTCTTT
NA	TRBV5-6	many	TRBJ1-6	CASSFPQLERWYNSPLHF	TGTGCCAGCAGCTTCCCGCAGTTGGAGCGTTGGTATAATTCACCCCTCCACTTT
NA	TRBV28	NA	TRBJ1-2	CASSLGGEGYGYTF	TGTGCCAGCAGTTTAGGGGGGGAGGGTTACGGCTACACCTTC
TRBD2	TRBV3-1	many	TRBJ2-2	CASSLTSAGELFF	TGTGCCAGCAGCCTAACTAGCGCCGGGGAGCTGTTTTTT
NA	TRBV2	NA	TRBJ2-1	CASSEEGADYNEQFF	TGTGCCAGCAGTGAAGAAGGGGCAGATTACAATGAGCAGTTCTTC
NA	TRBV10-3	many	TRBJ2-5	CAISGWQQETQYF	TGTGCCATCAGTGGATGGCAGCAAGAGACCCAGTACTTC
TRBD2	TRBV7-3	few	TRBJ2-1	CASSSSGRAAGNEQFF	TGTGCCAGCAGCTCGAGCGGGAGGGCTGCGGGTAATGAGCAGTTCTTC
NA	TRBV6-5	NA	TRBJ2-3	CASSYSGRSTDTQYF	TGTGCCAGCAGTTACTCGGGCAGGAGCACAGATACGCAGTATTTT
TRBD2	TRBV20-1	many	TRBJ2-3	CSARSGVSTDTQYF	TGCAGTGCTAGGAGCGGGGTGAGCACAGATACGCAGTATTTT
NA	TRBV7-2	many	TRBJ2-2	CASSFSVANTGELFF	TGTGCCAGCAGCTTTAGCGTCGCGAACACCGGGGAGCTGTTTTTT
NA	TRBV7-3	many	TRBJ2-1	CASSPLGGLIRGSYNEQFF	TGTGCCAGCAGCCCCCTCGGAGGGCTGATAAGAGGCTCCTACAATGAGCAGTTCTTC
NA	TRBV20-1	many	TRBJ2-3	CSASLPARSSDTQYF	TGCAGTGCTAGTCTCCCGGCTAGAAGCTCAGATACGCAGTATTTT
NA	TRBV20-1	many	TRBJ2-7	CSARFVEKDYEQYF	TGCAGTGCTAGATTCGTGGAGAAGGACTACGAGCAGTACTTC
NA	TRBV11-2	few	TRBJ1-1	CASSLESGYEAFF	TGTGCCAGCAGCTTAGAGTCTGGATACGAAGCTTTCTTT
TRBD2	TRBV5-1	many	TRBJ2-1	CASSLVASGSYNEQFF	TGCGCCAGCAGCTTGGTTGCTAGCGGGTCCTACAATGAGCAGTTCTTC
TRBD2	TRBV5-1	few	TRBJ2-5	CASSSGLAGGRSETQYF	TGCGCCAGCAGCTCGGGACTAGCGGGGGGGCGAAGTGAGACCCAGTACTTC
TRBD2	TRBV28	NA	TRBJ2-7	CASSFVQAGAYEQYF	TGTGCCAGCAGTTTTGTGCAAGCGGGAGCCTACGAGCAGTACTTC
NA	TRBV25-1	NA	TRBJ2-1	CASSEYQGGRNEQFF	TGTGCCAGCAGTGAATACCAGGGGGGCCGCAATGAGCAGTTCTTC